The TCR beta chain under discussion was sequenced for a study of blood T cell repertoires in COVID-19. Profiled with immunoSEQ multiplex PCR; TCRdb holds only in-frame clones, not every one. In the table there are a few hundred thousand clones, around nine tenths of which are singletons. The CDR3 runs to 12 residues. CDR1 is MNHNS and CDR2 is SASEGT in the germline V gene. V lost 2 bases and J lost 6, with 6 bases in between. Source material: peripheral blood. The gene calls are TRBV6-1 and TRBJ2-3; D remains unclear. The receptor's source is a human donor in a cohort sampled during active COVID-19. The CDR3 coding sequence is TGTGCCAGCAGTGAATACGGGGATACGCAGTATTTT. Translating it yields CASSEYGDTQYF.